The 26 T cell receptor beta chains listed next were all sequenced from one sample in a study of blood T cell repertoires in COVID-19. This table comes from immunoSEQ multiplex PCR, and its TCRdb copy is limited to in-frame clones, with some not included. Here the sample spans 290,000 or so clones, around 90% being singletons. The source material was peripheral blood. The receptors shown here come from a man aged 18 to 29 with active or convalescent COVID-19.

The chain carries TRBV18 and TRBJ2-1; no clear D. CDR1 and CDR2 (germline): KGHSH, LQKENI. Trimming left V 8 bases short and J 0 bases short, with 11 bases between. This CDR3 is 14 amino acids long. The CDR3 bases are TGTGCCAGCCTTCCCCGAGACTCCTACAATGAGCAGTTCTTC. This encodes CASLPRDSYNEQFF. Full variable domain (outside the CDR3, taken from reference TRBV18 and TRBJ2-1): NAGVMQNPRHLVRRRGQEARLRCSPMKGHSHVYWYRQLPEEGLKFMVYLQKENIIDESGMPKERFSAEFPKEGPSILRIQQVVRGDSAAYFCASLPRDSYNEQFFGPGTRLTVL.

This clone has just one count. This rearrangement joins TRBV19 to TRBJ2-7, with D perhaps matching TRBD2 (8 bases). The V gene lost 3 bases and the J gene lost 3 bases, with 21 bases spanning the gap. CDR1 is LNHDA and CDR2 is SQIVND in the germline V gene (reference sequence). This CDR3 has 17 amino acids. The CDR3 loop is CASSIRQGGTSGYEQYF. CDR3 nucleotides: TGTGCCAGTAGTATCCGACAGGGTGGTACTAGCGGCTACGAGCAGTACTTC.

The gene calls are TRBV6-1 and TRBJ1-5; D perhaps matches TRBD1 (6 bases). CDR3 length: 18 amino acids. V was clipped by 1 base and J by 0 bases, with 16 bases between them. The germline V gene encodes CDR1 MNHNS and CDR2 SASEGT. CDR3 nucleotides: TGTGCCAGCAGTGAAGGGTCTCAGGGGATCTATAGCAATCAGCCCCAGCATTTT. The encoded protein is CASSEGSQGIYSNQPQHF.

This clone was observed a single time. CDR3 DNA: TGTGCCAGCAGTTACCGGGACAGGGGCTACGAGCAGTACTTC. It yields the protein CASSYRDRGYEQYF. The chain carries TRBV6-5 and TRBJ2-7, with 10 bases identical to TRBD1. J gave up 3 bases and V 2 bases, and 1 base lay outside the gene matches. CDR3 length: 14 residues. In germline, CDR1 is MNHEY, CDR2 SVGAGI.

This chain uses TRBV5-1 with TRBJ2-6, with 9 bases aligning to TRBD2. V lost 0 bases, J lost 0 bases, and 10 bases stayed unmatched. Germline V gene lookup returns CDR1 SGHRS and CDR2 YFSETQ. The CDR3 consists of 20 residues. The CDR3 DNA reads TGCGCCAGCAGCTTGGGTATCACTAGCGGGTCAAGCTCTGGGGCCAACGTCCTGACTTTC. Translation gives CASSLGITSGSSSGANVLTF.

The genes are TRBV7-9 and TRBJ2-7, with a possible D match to TRBD1 (6 bases). This CDR3 is 12 amino acids long. Trimming took 4 bases from V and 7 from J, leaving 11 bases between them. Germline V gene lookup returns CDR1 SEHNR and CDR2 FQNEAQ (reference sequence). CDR3 sequence reads: CASSSLGQEQYF. The CDR3 DNA reads as TGTGCCAGCAGCTCCCTTGGACAGGAGCAGTACTTC.

J is TRBJ2-5 and V is TRBV5-1; no clear D. CDR3 size: 13 residues. CDR1 is SGHRS, CDR2 YFSETQ, per germline. V shed 4 bases and J shed 5 bases, with 12 bases lying between them. The CDR3 nucleotides are TGCGCCAGCAGCCGGGTCGGTTTTGAGACCCAGTACTTC. This gives the protein CASSRVGFETQYF.

The V gene is TRBV12-5, the J gene TRBJ2-5; D gene unclear. Germline V gene data show CDR1 as LGHNT and CDR2 as FRNRAP. V was cut by 3 bases and J by 2 bases, with 10 bases left in between. The CDR3 sequence is 14 residues long. CDR3 region: CASGFLGFQETQYF. The CDR3 coding sequence is TGTGCTAGTGGTTTTCTCGGGTTTCAAGAGACCCAGTACTTC.

This clone was detected only a few times. V usage is TRBV7-3 and J usage is TRBJ2-1, with D hard to call. The CDR3 is 14 residues long. With 2 bases removed from V and 7 bases from J, the gap between germline ends came to 12 bases. CDR1 SGHTA and CDR2 FQGTGA come from the germline V gene. The CDR3 DNA is TGTGCCAGCAGCTTATCGGCGCTAGGAAATGAGCAGTTCTTC. It codes for CASSLSALGNEQFF. The complete variable domain, with remaining parts taken from reference TRBV7-3 and TRBJ2-1, reads GAGVSQTPSNKVTEKGKYVELRCDPISGHTALYWYRQSLGQGPEFLIYFQGTGAADDSGLPNDRFFAVRPEGSVSTLKIQRTERGDSAVYLCASSLSALGNEQFFGPGTRLTVL.

This chain connects TRBV19 to TRBJ1-2; 8 nucleotides align to TRBD1. Germline V gene lookup returns CDR1 LNHDA and CDR2 SQIVND (reference sequence). Trimming took 8 bases from V and 3 from J; bases not matched to a gene: 20. This CDR3 has 18 amino acids. CDR3 loop: CASAFLGGAGGADYGYTF. The CDR3 region has the DNA TGTGCCAGTGCCTTCTTAGGAGGGGCAGGGGGCGCCGACTATGGCTACACCTTC.

V is TRBV23-1 and J is TRBJ1-6, with TRBD1 matching 10 bases. TRBV23-1 is sorted into the ORF group, with uncertain function. This CDR3 is built from 16 residues. V shed 3 bases and J 10 bases; nucleotides not matched to a gene: 9. CDR3 in amino acids: CASSHPDRGVISPLHF. DNA for the CDR3: TGCGCCAGCAGTCACCCGGACAGGGGGGTAATATCACCCCTCCACTTT.

This clone has just a few counts. The genes are TRBV14 and TRBJ1-1, with D possibly TRBD1 on 5 matching bases. In germline, CDR1 is SGHDN, CDR2 FVKESK. The V end was cut by 6 bases, the J end by 5 bases, with 13 bases between. The CDR3 is made up of 13 amino acids. The CDR3 here is CASRLAGPTEAFF. In DNA form, the CDR3 reads TGTGCCAGCAGGCTGGCAGGGCCAACTGAAGCTTTCTTT.

The V gene is TRBV5-8, the J gene TRBJ1-6; possibly TRBD1 for D (5 bases). The CDR3 runs 13 residues. Trimming left V 4 bases short and J 6 bases short, with 8 bases between. Germline-derived CDR1 and CDR2 are SGHTS and YDEGEE. As DNA, the CDR3 is TGTGCCAGCAGCAGAGACAGTAATTCACCCCTCCACTTT. Amino acids: CASSRDSNSPLHF.

The gene calls are TRBV19 and TRBJ2-7, with D perhaps matching TRBD1 (6 bases). Germline CDR1 and CDR2: LNHDA and SQIVND (reference sequence). The CDR3 covers 18 residues. The V gene lost 1 base and the J gene lost 3 bases, with 22 bases spanning the gap. The CDR3 DNA sequence: TGTGCCAGTAGTATAGCCCCCATGACTCCGGGACAATACTACGAGCAGTACTTC. Protein sequence: CASSIAPMTPGQYYEQYF.

The chain uses TRBV11-2 and TRBJ1-2; 10 bases agree with TRBD1. Germline V gives CDR1 SGHAT, CDR2 FQNNGV. Trimming removed 8 bases from V and 5 bases from J; junction bases left unmatched: 11. The CDR3 runs to 15 residues. The CDR3 region is CASVGRDRGFYGYTF. The CDR3 DNA sequence: TGTGCCAGCGTGGGACGGGACAGGGGATTTTATGGCTACACCTTC.

This chain uses TRBV4-1 with TRBJ1-2, with a tentative D call TRBD1 (6 bases). The CDR3 has 16 amino acids. V was pared by 0 bases and J by 4 bases, with 15 bases between. CDR1 and CDR2 from the germline V gene are MGHRA and YSYEKL. The CDR3: CASSQDLGQGAYGYTF. The DNA of the CDR3 is TGCGCCAGCAGCCAAGATTTGGGACAAGGCGCCTATGGCTACACCTTC.

The count of this clone is one. This rearrangement joins TRBV6-5 to TRBJ1-4; D remains unclear. Trimming cost V 0 bases and J 10 bases, with 15 bases left between them. The CDR3 extends over 15 amino acids. The V gene's germline CDR1 is MNHEY and CDR2 SVGAGI. CDR3 DNA sequence: TGTGCCAGCAGTTACTCGATGGGCCAGAGCGGAAAACTGTTTTTT. It translates to CASSYSMGQSGKLFF.

The CDR3 nucleotides read TGTGCCAGTGCTGGGGCAGTACATCAGCCCCAGCATTTT. Encoded protein: CASAGAVHQPQHF. The chain combines TRBV12-3 or TRBV12-4 with TRBJ1-5; TRBD1 might be the D (5 bases). This CDR3 region has 13 residues. Deletions cut 9 bases from V and 5 bases from J, with 14 bases between.

The rearrangement uses TRBV19 and TRBJ2-4, with 9 nucleotides matching TRBD1. The CDR3 has 16 residues. V was clipped by 3 bases and J by 6 bases; unmatched bases: 9. Germline CDR1 and CDR2: LNHDA and SQIVND (reference sequence). The CDR3 is CASSMAAGTGINIQYF. The CDR3 DNA reads as TGTGCCAGTAGTATGGCAGCCGGGACAGGGATAAACATTCAGTACTTC. The entire variable domain, with the rest obtained from reference TRBV19 and TRBJ2-4, is as follows: DGGITQSPKYLFRKEGQNVTLSCEQNLNHDAMYWYRQDPGQGLRLIYYSQIVNDFQKGDIAEGYSVSREKKESFPLTVTSAQKNPTAFYLCASSMAAGTGINIQYFGAGTRLSVL.

This clone came up once. The V gene is TRBV19, the J gene TRBJ1-1; 7 bases are shared with TRBD1. This CDR3 region has 13 residues. Germline lookup yields CDR1 LNHDA and CDR2 SQIVND (reference sequence). V lost 5 bases, J lost 6 bases, and 6 bases stayed unmatched. CDR3 sequence reads: CASSWGQNSEAFF. In DNA form, the CDR3 reads TGTGCCAGTAGTTGGGGACAGAATTCTGAAGCTTTCTTT. Complete variable domain (other parts from reference TRBV19 and TRBJ1-1): DGGITQSPKYLFRKEGQNVTLSCEQNLNHDAMYWYRQDPGQGLRLIYYSQIVNDFQKGDIAEGYSVSREKKESFPLTVTSAQKNPTAFYLCASSWGQNSEAFFGQGTRLTVV.

V usage is TRBV27 and J usage is TRBJ2-7; weak D call: TRBD1 (6 bases). Trimming took 6 bases from V and 5 from J, leaving 17 bases between them. Germline CDR1 and CDR2: MNHEY and SMNVEV (reference sequence). The CDR3 sequence is 14 residues long. CDR3 residues: CASRYYPGVHEQYF. The CDR3 DNA reads as TGTGCCAGCAGATATTATCCAGGGGTCCACGAGCAGTACTTC.

V and J are TRBV6-4 and TRBJ2-3; tentatively, D is TRBD2 (6 bases). The CDR3 length is 16 residues. Trimming took off 0 bases at V and 2 bases at J, with 12 bases between the two ends. Germline CDR1 reads MRHNA; CDR2 reads SNTAGT. The CDR3 reads CASSDSRGGATDTQYF. In DNA form, the CDR3 reads TGTGCCAGCAGTGACTCCCGGGGCGGGGCCACAGATACGCAGTATTTT.

V is TRBV7-8 and J is TRBJ1-4; 7 nucleotides align to TRBD1. J gave up 1 base and V 6 bases, and 2 bases lay outside the gene matches. The germline V gene encodes CDR1 SGHVS and CDR2 FQNEAQ. The CDR3 consists of 14 residues. DNA for the CDR3: TGTGCCAGCAGTCGGACAGGAACTAATGAAAAACTGTTTTTT. Its protein product is CASSRTGTNEKLFF.

The chain has TRBV19 and TRBJ2-3; 11 nucleotides agree with TRBD2. CDR3 length equals 14 residues. Germline CDR1 is LNHDA and CDR2 is SQIVND (reference sequence). The V segment lost 6 bases and the J segment 1 base; nucleotides outside the gene matches: 0. CDR3 sequence: CASRTSGGTDTQYF. CDR3 sequence (DNA): TGTGCCAGTAGGACTAGCGGGGGCACAGATACGCAGTATTTT.

J is TRBJ2-2 and V is TRBV28; D possibly corresponds to TRBD1 (6 bases). V gave up 7 bases and J gave up 1 base, with 16 bases separating them. Germline V lookup: CDR1 MDHEN, CDR2 SYDVKM. The CDR3 extends over 16 amino acids. The CDR3: CASNLGEGGNTGELFF. DNA for the CDR3: TGTGCCAGCAACCTCGGAGAAGGGGGGAACACCGGGGAGCTGTTTTTT. Full variable domain (remainder filled in from reference TRBV28 and TRBJ2-2): DVKVTQSSRYLVKRTGEKVFLECVQDMDHENMFWYRQDPGLGLRLIYFSYDVKMKEKGDIPEGYSVSREKKERFSLILESASTNQTSMYLCASNLGEGGNTGELFFGEGSRLTVL.

The V call is TRBV5-1, the J call TRBJ2-7, with D hard to call. This CDR3 contains 13 residues. V lost 3 bases, J lost 0 bases, and 7 bases lay in between. Per the germline V gene, CDR1 is SGHRS and CDR2 is YFSETQ. In DNA form, the CDR3 reads TGCGCCAGCAGCTCACAGATCTCCTACGAGCAGTACTTC. Encoded protein: CASSSQISYEQYF. The full variable domain, its missing parts supplied by reference TRBV5-1 and TRBJ2-7, is KAGVTQTPRYLIKTRGQQVTLSCSPISGHRSVSWYQQTPGQGLQFLFEYFSETQRNKGNFPGRFSGRQFSNSRSEMNVSTLELGDSALYLCASSSQISYEQYFGPGTRLTVT.